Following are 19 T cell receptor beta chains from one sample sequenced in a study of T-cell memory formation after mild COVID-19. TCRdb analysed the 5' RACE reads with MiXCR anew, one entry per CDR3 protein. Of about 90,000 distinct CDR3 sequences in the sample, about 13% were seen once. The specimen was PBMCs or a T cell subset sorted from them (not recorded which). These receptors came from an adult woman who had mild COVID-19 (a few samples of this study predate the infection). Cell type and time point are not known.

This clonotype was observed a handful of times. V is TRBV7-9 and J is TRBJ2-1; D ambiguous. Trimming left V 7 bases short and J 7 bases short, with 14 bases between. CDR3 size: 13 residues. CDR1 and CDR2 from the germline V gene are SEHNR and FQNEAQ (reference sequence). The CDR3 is CASIEIVPNEQFF. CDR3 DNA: TGTGCCAGCATCGAAATAGTTCCGAATGAGCAGTTCTTC.

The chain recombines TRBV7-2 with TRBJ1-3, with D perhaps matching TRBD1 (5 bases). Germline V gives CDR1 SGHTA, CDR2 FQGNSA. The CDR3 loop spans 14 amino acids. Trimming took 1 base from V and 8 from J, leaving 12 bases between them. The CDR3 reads CASSLVGTDDTIYF. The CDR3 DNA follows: TGTGCCAGCAGCTTAGTAGGGACTGATGACACCATATATTTT.

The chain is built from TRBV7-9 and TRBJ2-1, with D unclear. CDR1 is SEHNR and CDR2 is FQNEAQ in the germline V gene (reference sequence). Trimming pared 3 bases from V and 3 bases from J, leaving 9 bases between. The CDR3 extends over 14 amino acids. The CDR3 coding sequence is TGTGCCAGCAGCTTTTCGGTCCACTACAATGAGCAGTTCTTC. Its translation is CASSFSVHYNEQFF. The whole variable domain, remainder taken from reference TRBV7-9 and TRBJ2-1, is DTGVSQNPRHKITKRGQNVTFRCDPISEHNRLYWYRQTLGQGPEFLTYFQNEAQLEKSRLLSDRFSAERPKGSFSTLEIQRTEQGDSAMYLCASSFSVHYNEQFFGPGTRLTVL.

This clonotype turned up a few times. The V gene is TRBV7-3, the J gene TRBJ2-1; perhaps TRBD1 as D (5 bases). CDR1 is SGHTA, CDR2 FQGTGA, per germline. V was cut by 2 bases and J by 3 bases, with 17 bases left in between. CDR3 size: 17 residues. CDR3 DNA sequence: TGTGCCAGCAGCTTAGGTCCGGTATGGGGCAGCTACAATGAGCAGTTCTTC. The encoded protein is CASSLGPVWGSYNEQFF.

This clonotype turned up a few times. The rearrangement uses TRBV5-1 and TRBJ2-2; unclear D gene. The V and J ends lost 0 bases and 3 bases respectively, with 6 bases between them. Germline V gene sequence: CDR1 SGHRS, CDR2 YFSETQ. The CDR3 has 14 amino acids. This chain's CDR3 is CASSLERDTGELFF. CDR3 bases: TGCGCCAGCAGCTTGGAACGGGACACCGGGGAGCTGTTTTTT.

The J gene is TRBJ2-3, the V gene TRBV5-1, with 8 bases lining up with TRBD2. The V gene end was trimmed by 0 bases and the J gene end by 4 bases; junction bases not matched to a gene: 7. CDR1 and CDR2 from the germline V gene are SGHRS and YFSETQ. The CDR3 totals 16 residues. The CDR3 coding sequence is TGCGCCAGCAGCTTGGCTACGGGGGGGACCTCAGATACGCAGTATTTT. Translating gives CASSLATGGTSDTQYF. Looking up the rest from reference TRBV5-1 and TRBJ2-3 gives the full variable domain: KAGVTQTPRYLIKTRGQQVTLSCSPISGHRSVSWYQQTPGQGLQFLFEYFSETQRNKGNFPGRFSGRQFSNSRSEMNVSTLELGDSALYLCASSLATGGTSDTQYFGPGTRLTVL.

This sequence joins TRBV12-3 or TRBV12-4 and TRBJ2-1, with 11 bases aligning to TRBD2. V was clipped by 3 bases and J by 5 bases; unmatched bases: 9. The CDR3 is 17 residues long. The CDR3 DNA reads TGTGCCAGCAGTTTGAGGAGCGGACTAGCGGGTGACAATGAGCAGTTCTTC. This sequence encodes CASSLRSGLAGDNEQFF.

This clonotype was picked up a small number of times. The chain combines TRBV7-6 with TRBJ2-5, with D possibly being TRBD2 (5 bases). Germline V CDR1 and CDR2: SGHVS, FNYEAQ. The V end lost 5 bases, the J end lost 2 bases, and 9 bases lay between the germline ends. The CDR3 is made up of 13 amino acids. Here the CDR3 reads CASSRGPQETQYF. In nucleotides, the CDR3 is TGTGCCAGCAGCCGCGGGCCTCAAGAGACCCAGTACTTC.

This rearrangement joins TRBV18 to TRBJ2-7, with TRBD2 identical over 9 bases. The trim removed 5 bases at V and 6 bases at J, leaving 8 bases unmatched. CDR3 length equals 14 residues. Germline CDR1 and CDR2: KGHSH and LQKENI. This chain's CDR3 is CASSSGTSWGEQYF. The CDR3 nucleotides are TGTGCCAGCTCATCGGGGACTAGCTGGGGCGAGCAGTACTTC.

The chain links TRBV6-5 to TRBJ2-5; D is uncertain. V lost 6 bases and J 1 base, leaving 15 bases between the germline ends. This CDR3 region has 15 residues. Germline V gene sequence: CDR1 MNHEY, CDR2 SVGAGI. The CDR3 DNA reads TGTGCCAGCAGGCCCTCAGCCCGGTTCCAAGAGACCCAGTACTTC. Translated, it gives CASRPSARFQETQYF.

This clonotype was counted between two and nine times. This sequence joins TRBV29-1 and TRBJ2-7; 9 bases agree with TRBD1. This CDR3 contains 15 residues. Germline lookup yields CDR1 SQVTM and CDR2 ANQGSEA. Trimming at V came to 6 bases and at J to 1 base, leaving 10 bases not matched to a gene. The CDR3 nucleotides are TGCAGCGTCACCACCGGGACAGGGTTTTCCTACGAGCAGTACTTC. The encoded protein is CSVTTGTGFSYEQYF.

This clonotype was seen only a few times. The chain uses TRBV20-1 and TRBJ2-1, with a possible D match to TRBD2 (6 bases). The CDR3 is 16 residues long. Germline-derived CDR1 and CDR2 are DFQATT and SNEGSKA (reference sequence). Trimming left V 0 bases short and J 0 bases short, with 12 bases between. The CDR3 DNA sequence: TGCAGTGCTAGAGATGTCGCGGGGTCCTCCTACAATGAGCAGTTCTTC. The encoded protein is CSARDVAGSSYNEQFF.

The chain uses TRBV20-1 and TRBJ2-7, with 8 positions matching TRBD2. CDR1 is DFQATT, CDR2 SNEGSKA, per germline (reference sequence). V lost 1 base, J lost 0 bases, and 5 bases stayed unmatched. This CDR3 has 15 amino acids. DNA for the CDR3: TGCAGTGCTAGAGGGCTAGCGGGTTCCTCCTACGAGCAGTACTTC. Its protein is CSARGLAGSSYEQYF.

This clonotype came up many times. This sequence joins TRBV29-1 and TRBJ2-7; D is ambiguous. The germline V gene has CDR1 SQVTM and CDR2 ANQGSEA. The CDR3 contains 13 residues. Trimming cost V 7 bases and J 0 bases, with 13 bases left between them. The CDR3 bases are TGCAGCGCAGTCATAGAAGACTCCTACGAGCAGTACTTC. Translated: CSAVIEDSYEQYF.

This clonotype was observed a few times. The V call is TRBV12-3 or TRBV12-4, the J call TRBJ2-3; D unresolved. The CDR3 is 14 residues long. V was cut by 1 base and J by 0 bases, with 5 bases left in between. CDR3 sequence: CASSLEGSTDTQYF. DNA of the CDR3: TGTGCCAGCAGTTTAGAGGGAAGCACAGATACGCAGTATTTT.

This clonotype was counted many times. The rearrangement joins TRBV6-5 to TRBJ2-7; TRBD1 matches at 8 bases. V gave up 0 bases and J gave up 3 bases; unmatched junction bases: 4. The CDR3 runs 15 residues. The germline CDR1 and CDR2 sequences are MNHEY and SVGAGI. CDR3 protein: CASSYSDRVGYEQYF. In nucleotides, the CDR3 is TGTGCCAGCAGTTACTCGGACAGGGTGGGCTACGAGCAGTACTTC.

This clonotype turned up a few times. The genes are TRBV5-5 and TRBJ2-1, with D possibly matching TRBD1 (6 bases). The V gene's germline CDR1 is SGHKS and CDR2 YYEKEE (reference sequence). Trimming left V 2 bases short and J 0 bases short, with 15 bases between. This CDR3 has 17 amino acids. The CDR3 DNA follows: TGTGCCAGCAGCTTCAAACAGGGAGTTACCTCCTACAATGAGCAGTTCTTC. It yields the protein CASSFKQGVTSYNEQFF.

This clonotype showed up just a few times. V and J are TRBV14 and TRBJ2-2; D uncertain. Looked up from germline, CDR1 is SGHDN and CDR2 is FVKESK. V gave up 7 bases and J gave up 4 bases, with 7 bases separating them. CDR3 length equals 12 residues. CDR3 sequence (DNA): TGTGCCAGCAAAGAGTTCACCGGGGAGCTGTTTTTT. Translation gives CASKEFTGELFF.

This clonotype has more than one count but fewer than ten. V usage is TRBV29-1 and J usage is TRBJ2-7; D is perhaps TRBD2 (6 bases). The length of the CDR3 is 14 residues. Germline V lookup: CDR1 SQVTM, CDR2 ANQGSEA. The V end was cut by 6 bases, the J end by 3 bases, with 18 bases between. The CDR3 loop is CSVSGASAHYEQYF. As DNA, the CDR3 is TGCAGCGTCTCCGGGGCTAGCGCCCACTACGAGCAGTACTTC.